This T cell receptor beta chain derives from a study of T cells in Graves' hyperthyroidism and ophthalmopathy. There were TCR beta CDR3 regions amplified from RNA transcripts. TCR CDR3 underwent first-round RT-PCR with the HTBI primer set. TCRdb re-derived calls from the multiplex PCR reads in MiXCR, one entry per CDR3 protein. The sample holds over 300,000 distinct CDR3 sequences, approximately 15% seen once. Concerning this clonotype itself: Its antigen is still unknown. This may be a read error: a much more frequent sequence differs by one nucleotide.

Broader study findings: With a median lead of about 6.9 months before onset, the model predicted ophthalmopathy.

Per the germline V gene, CDR1 is SEHNR and CDR2 is FQNEAQ (reference sequence). The CDR3 runs 14 residues. Sequenced input: blood. The sequence was obtained from a woman aged 60-75 years with Graves' hyperthyroidism. The rearrangement links TRBV7-9 to TRBJ2-7; D may be TRBD1 (6 bases). The J call is in doubt because the DNA end fits TRBJ2-1 better. CDR3 coding DNA: TGTGCCAGCAGTCTACAGGGCTTGCCCTACGAGCAGTTCTTC. Its protein is CASSLQGLPYEQFF.